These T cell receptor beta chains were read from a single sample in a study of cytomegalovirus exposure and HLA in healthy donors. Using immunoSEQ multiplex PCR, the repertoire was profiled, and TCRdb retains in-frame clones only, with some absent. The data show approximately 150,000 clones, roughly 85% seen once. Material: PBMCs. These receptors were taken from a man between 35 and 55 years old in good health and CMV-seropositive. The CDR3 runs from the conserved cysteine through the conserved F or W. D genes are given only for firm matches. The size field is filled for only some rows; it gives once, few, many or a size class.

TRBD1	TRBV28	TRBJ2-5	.	TGTGCCAGCACCTTACGGGACAGGGTCGAGACCCAGTACTTC	CASTLRDRVETQYF
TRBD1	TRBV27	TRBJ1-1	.	TGTGCCAGCAGTTCCCGGACAGGGGTGAACACTGAAGCTTTCTTT	CASSSRTGVNTEAFF
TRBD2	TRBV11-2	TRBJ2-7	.	TGTGCCAGCAGCTTAGTTTCTAGCGGGAGGGCCGCCTACGAGCAGTACTTC	CASSLVSSGRAAYEQYF
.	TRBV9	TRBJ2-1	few	TGTGCCAGCAGCCCCCGGCTAGCGTACAATGAGCAGTTCTTC	CASSPRLAYNEQFF
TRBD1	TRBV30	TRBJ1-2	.	TGTGCCTGGACACGGACAGGGGTTGACTCTAACTATGGCTACACCTTC	CAWTRTGVDSNYGYTF
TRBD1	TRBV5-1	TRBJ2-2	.	TGCGCCAGCAGCTTCTTACAGGGGGGCGGAGCCCGAACCGGGGAGCTGTTTTTT	CASSFLQGGGARTGELFF
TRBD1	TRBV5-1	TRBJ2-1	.	TGCGCCAGCAGCGAGAGGCCGGGACAGGGTTCAAATGAGCAGTTCTTC	CASSERPGQGSNEQFF
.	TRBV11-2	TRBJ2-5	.	TGTGCCAGCAGCCGAGCGGCGGGGGCATCCCAAGAGACCCAGTACTTC	CASSRAAGASQETQYF
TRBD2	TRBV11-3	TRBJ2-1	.	TGTGCCAGCAGCTTAGGCGCTAGCGGGCTGGATGAGCAGTTCTTC	CASSLGASGLDEQFF
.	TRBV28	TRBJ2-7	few	TGTGCCAGCAGCCCTGGACAATCTTACGAGCAGTACTTC	CASSPGQSYEQYF
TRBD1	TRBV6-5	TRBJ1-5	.	TGTGCCAGCAGTTACAGCCAGGGGGCACGGCAGCCCCAGCATTTT	CASSYSQGARQPQHF
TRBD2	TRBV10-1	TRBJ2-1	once	TGCGCCAGCAGTGACTCGCGGACTAGCGGCCCATGGCAGTTCTTC	CASSDSRTSGPWQFF
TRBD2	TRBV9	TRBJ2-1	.	TGTGCCAGCAGCGTGTCTAGCGGGAGATCCTACAATGAGCAGTTCTTC	CASSVSSGRSYNEQFF
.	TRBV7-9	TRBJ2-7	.	TGTGCCAGCAGCTTAGGAGTCCCCTACGAGCAGTACTTC	CASSLGVPYEQYF
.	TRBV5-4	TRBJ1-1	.	TGTGCCAGCAGCTCCAGGGACACGAACACTGAAGCTTTCTTT	CASSSRDTNTEAFF
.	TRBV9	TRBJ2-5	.	TGTGCCAGCAGCGGTTCAGGGTTCCAAGAGACCCAGTACTTC	CASSGSGFQETQYF
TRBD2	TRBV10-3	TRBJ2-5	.	TGTGCCATCAGTGTGACTAGCGCCCAAGAGACCCAGTACTTC	CAISVTSAQETQYF